The source of this TCR beta chain is a study of radiotherapy plus CTLA-4 blockade in lung cancer. Study details: Across the patients, objective responses occurred in about 19%, and disease control in around 31%.

V was clipped by 3 bases and J by 7 bases, with 16 bases between them. The CDR3 loop spans 13 amino acids. The germline gives CDR1 SQVTM, CDR2 ANQGSEA. Produced via immunoSEQ multiplex PCR; TCRdb's table is partial and in-frame only. The sample lists about 120,000 clones, more than 80% occurring once. It was focal radiation plus CTLA-4 blockade with ipilimumab that patients with chemo-refractory metastatic non-small-cell lung cancer received. The sequence was collected from a human donor with non-small cell lung cancer that progressed on radiotherapy plus ipilimumab. This specimen consisted of peripheral blood, obtained from a patient treated with radiotherapy plus ipilimumab. The V gene is TRBV29-1, the J gene TRBJ2-7, with D possibly TRBD2 on 5 matching bases. CDR3 bases: TGCAGCGTTGAGGGCCCAGGACTGCGTGAGCAGTACTTC. This codes for CSVEGPGLREQYF.